One and the same sample provided the 3 T cell receptor beta chains below, sequenced in a study of somatic mutations in cytotoxic T cells in rheumatoid arthritis. Method: immunoSEQ multiplex PCR; TCRdb's copy keeps in-frame clones and lacks some. Of roughly 15,000 clones listed, approximately 82% were seen once; the top ten hold about 21%. Sequences were obtained from CD8+ T cells sorted from blood. Every receptor here comes from an adult with rheumatoid arthritis.

The chain recombines TRBV27 with TRBJ2-1; no clear D. CDR3 size: 14 residues. The germline CDR1 and CDR2 sequences are MNHEY and SMNVEV (reference sequence). V was shortened by 3 bases and J by 3 bases, with 9 bases between the two germline ends. DNA for the CDR3: TGTGCCAGCAGTTTGGGTCAGATCTACAATGAGCAGTTCTTC. It translates to CASSLGQIYNEQFF.

The chain uses TRBV4-2 and TRBJ2-1; D might be TRBD2 (6 bases). Looked up from germline, CDR1 is LGHNA and CDR2 is YNFKEQ. CDR3 length: 14 amino acids. Trimming removed 4 bases from V and 4 bases from J, with 11 bases in between. In DNA, the CDR3 is TGTGCCAGCAGCCTGGGCGGGACTTACAATGAGCAGTTCTTC. Its protein product is CASSLGGTYNEQFF.

The V call is TRBV19, the J call TRBJ1-5; 9 nucleotides agree with TRBD1. Germline V gene data show CDR1 as LNHDA and CDR2 as SQIVND (reference sequence). This CDR3 has 15 residues. Losses at the gene ends were 4 bases for V and 5 bases for J; bases not matched to a gene: 6. CDR3 nucleotide sequence: TGTGCCAGTAGTACCCCGGGACAGGGACATCAGCCCCAGCATTTT. It codes for CASSTPGQGHQPQHF. The entire variable domain, with the rest obtained from reference TRBV19 and TRBJ1-5, is as follows: DGGITQSPKYLFRKEGQNVTLSCEQNLNHDAMYWYRQDPGQGLRLIYYSQIVNDFQKGDIAEGYSVSREKKESFPLTVTSAQKNPTAFYLCASSTPGQGHQPQHFGDGTRLSIL.